The 32 T cell receptor beta chains listed next were all sequenced from one sample in a study of T cell clonality in common variable immunodeficiency (dated by TCRdb to the mid-2010s). These receptors' targets are unknown. Study-level results and caveats: CVID TCRbeta sequences reportedly showed fewer deletions and N-nucleotide insertions and lacked highly modified clones with 13 or more V deletions.

To prepare the library, the immunoSEQ multiplex PCR assay was applied. Drawn from immuneACCESS, this table holds only the in-frame rearrangements with V and J called that TCRdb kept. Clones are partly lost; checked studies trace under half to an unresolved V gene and leave the rest unexplained. The sample comprises tens of thousands of clones, and every one was counted more than once. 5% to 7% of the sample is in the top ten clones. The sample was peripheral blood mononuclear cells. These TCRs come from a human donor with common variable immunodeficiency.

Points on this clone: The sequenced fragment ends 3 residues before the CDR3 boundary, so the rest is inferred from the germline J gene. The rearrangement joins TRBV19 to TRBJ2-1, with D perhaps TRBD1 (6 bases). With 4 bases removed from V and 6 bases from J, the gap between germline ends came to 13 bases. Germline V CDR1 and CDR2: LNHDA, SQIVND (reference sequence). The CDR3 runs 14 residues. The CDR3 spells CASSTTGQTNEQFF. The CDR3 DNA, read in part, is TGTGCCAGTAGTACAACCGGACAGACCAATGAG.

In regard to this clone: An end of the junction does not agree with germline; a read error may underlie this. The read comes to an end 3 residues before the CDR3 does, leaving the germline J gene to fill in the end. The identical CDR3 is also encoded by other nucleotide sequences in the sample. This sequence joins TRBV18 and TRBJ1-1; a possible D gene is TRBD1 (6 bases). Germline V CDR1 and CDR2: KGHSH, LQKENI. CDR3 length equals 17 residues. CDR3: CASSPQGFQVVNTEAFF. CDR3 DNA (partial): TGTGCCAGCTCGCCGCAGGGGTTTCAAGTCGTGAACACTGAG.

This clone has a handful of counts. Read data end 3 residues before the CDR3 end; the end is taken from the germline J gene. V usage is TRBV20-1 and J usage is TRBJ1-1; D perhaps matches TRBD1 (5 bases). Trimming cost V 5 bases and J 1 base, with 11 bases left between them. The CDR3 sequence is 13 residues long. The V gene's germline CDR1 is DFQATT and CDR2 SNEGSKA (reference sequence). CDR3 region: CSAQGEANTEAFF. The part of the CDR3 DNA that was read is TGCAGTGCTCAAGGGGAGGCGAACACTGAA.

Worth noting for this clone: The CDR3 end is not reached by the read, which stops 3 residues before it; the germline J gene fills it in. The V call is TRBV30, the J call TRBJ1-2; weak D call: TRBD1 (6 bases). V gave up 4 bases and J gave up 0 bases, with 15 bases separating them. CDR3 length: 15 amino acids. Germline-derived CDR1 and CDR2 are GTSNPN and SVGIG (reference sequence). CDR3 protein: CAWKVGGLANYGYTF. CDR3 DNA (partial): TGTGCCTGGAAGGTCGGGGGGCTAGCTAACTATGGC.

This clone was counted at least ten times. The read halts 3 residues ahead of the CDR3 end, with the missing end drawn from the germline J gene. V and J are TRBV5-5 and TRBJ2-7; 10 bases agree with TRBD1. With V trimmed by 3 bases and J by 5 bases, 5 bases remained unmatched. The CDR3 runs to 14 residues. Germline lookup yields CDR1 SGHKS and CDR2 YYEKEE (reference sequence). CDR3 residues: CASSSDRGPNEQYF. The CDR3 DNA, read in part, is TGTGCCAGCAGCTCAGACAGGGGGCCAAACGAG. Variable domain in full (rest from reference TRBV5-5 and TRBJ2-7): DAGVTQSPTHLIKTRGQQVTLRCSPISGHKSVSWYQQVLGQGPQFIFQYYEKEERGRGNFPDRFSARQFPNYSSELNVNALLLGDSALYLCASSSDRGPNEQYFGPGTRLTVT.

Details on this clone: Read sequence stops 3 residues before the CDR3 end, and the germline J gene provides the missing end. The J gene is TRBJ2-1, the V gene TRBV7-2; 13 bases match TRBD2. With 4 bases clipped from V and 7 bases from J, the junction kept 4 bases outside the gene matches. This CDR3 is 15 amino acids long. CDR1 and CDR2 from the germline V gene are SGHTA and FQGNSA. The CDR3 bases that were read are TGTGCCAGCAGCTCTACTAGCGGGGGGGGTAATGAG. It specifies CASSSTSGGGNE. The whole CDR3 region reads CASSSTSGGGNEQFF.

Only a few counts were recorded for this clone. The read ends 3 residues before the CDR3 terminus; that terminus is restored from the germline J gene. Other DNA sequences in this sample translate to the same CDR3. This chain connects TRBV7-3 to TRBJ2-5; possibly TRBD1 for D (6 bases). This CDR3 comprises 18 residues. V lost 4 bases and J 4 bases, leaving 25 bases between the germline ends. CDR1 is SGHTA and CDR2 is FQGTGA in the germline V gene. Incomplete CDR3 DNA: TGTGCCAGCAGCTCACGTCTAACCACGCCAGGGGTGAGAGAGACC. Amino acid sequence: CASSSRLTTPGVRET. The entire CDR3 sequence reads CASSSRLTTPGVRETQYF.

For this clone: The CDR3 end falls 3 residues outside the read, so it is completed with the germline J gene. V is TRBV2 and J is TRBJ2-1; TRBD1 matches 9 bases. This CDR3 comprises 13 residues. Unmatched junction bases numbered 3, after V lost 10 bases and J lost 2 bases. From germline, CDR1 is SNHLY and CDR2 FYNNEI. The sequenced part of the CDR3 DNA is TGTGCCACCCGGACAGGGGCCTACAATGAG. Translation gives CATRTGAYNE. The complete CDR3 sequence is CATRTGAYNEQFF.

This clone was observed at least ten times. The read ends 3 residues before the CDR3 terminus; that terminus is restored from the germline J gene. The V gene is TRBV13, the J gene TRBJ2-1, with D possibly matching TRBD1 (6 bases). Between the trimmed V and J ends, which lost 5 bases and 6 bases, there was a span of 17 bases. From germline, CDR1 is PRHDT and CDR2 FYEKMQ (reference sequence). The CDR3 totals 15 residues. The DNA read from the CDR3 is TGTGCCAGCAGCCCATCCCAGGGGACAAGCAATGAG. Amino acid sequence: CASSPSQGTSNE. The entire CDR3 protein is CASSPSQGTSNEQFF.

With respect to this clone: Read coverage stops 3 residues before the CDR3 terminus; the germline J gene supplies the remainder. The chain carries TRBV7-3 and TRBJ2-7, with D possibly TRBD1 on 6 matching bases. V lost 5 bases and J lost 4, with 12 bases in between. This CDR3 contains 13 residues. In germline, CDR1 is SGHTA, CDR2 FQGTGA. The CDR3 spells CASSNQQGYEQYF. The covered CDR3 bases are TGTGCCAGCAGCAATCAACAGGGTTACGAG.

This clone was detected only a few times. Read coverage stops 3 residues before the CDR3 terminus; the germline J gene supplies the remainder. J is TRBJ2-5 and V is TRBV7-6, with a weak D call TRBD1 (7 bases). Germline V gene lookup returns CDR1 SGHVS and CDR2 FNYEAQ. There are 16 residues in the CDR3. Trimming cost V 7 bases and J 0 bases, with 18 bases left between them. The CDR3 spells CASTPAARGDQETQYF. CDR3 bases read: TGTGCCAGCACCCCAGCCGCCAGGGGGGACCAAGAGACC.

There are a few counts of this clone. The read ends 3 residues early relative to the CDR3; the germline J gene fills the gap. The rearrangement links TRBV30 to TRBJ2-7, with a tentative D call TRBD2 (7 bases). The CDR3 has 13 amino acids. Germline V gene data show CDR1 as GTSNPN and CDR2 as SVGIG (reference sequence). The V end was cut by 3 bases, the J end by 0 bases, with 9 bases between. The sequenced part of the CDR3 DNA is TGTGCCTGGAGGGGGGGGGCCTCCTACGAG. Its translation: CAWRGGASYE. The whole CDR3 protein reads CAWRGGASYEQYF.

This clone was seen at least ten times. The read falls 3 residues short of the CDR3 end, and the missing part is taken from the germline J gene. The same CDR3 also results from other DNA sequences found in this sample. The gene calls are TRBV30 and TRBJ2-3, with unresolved D. Trimming removed 1 base from V and 1 base from J, with 3 bases in between. Germline V CDR1 and CDR2: GTSNPN, SVGIG (reference sequence). The CDR3 is made up of 12 amino acids. Partial CDR3 DNA: TGTGCCTGGAGTGCAGGCACAGATACG. This codes for CAWSAGTDT. The whole CDR3 is CAWSAGTDTQYF. Complete variable domain (other parts from reference TRBV30 and TRBJ2-3): SQTIHQWPATLVQPVGSPLSLECTVEGTSNPNLYWYRQAAGRGLQLLFYSVGIGQISSEVPQNLSASRPQDRQFILSSKKLLLSDSGFYLCAWSAGTDTQYFGPGTRLTVL.

This clone was observed a handful of times. The read halts 3 residues ahead of the CDR3 end, with the missing end drawn from the germline J gene. V is TRBV7-9 and J is TRBJ1-6; 8 bases fit TRBD1. CDR3 length equals 14 residues. Germline V lookup: CDR1 SEHNR, CDR2 FQNEAQ (reference sequence). V lost 6 bases to trimming and J lost 7 bases; unmatched junction nucleotides: 5. The DNA read from the CDR3 is TGTGCCAGCAGTCAGGACAGGGAAAATTCACCC. Amino acid sequence: CASSQDRENSP. The whole CDR3 is CASSQDRENSPLHF.

This clone has at least ten counts. The read halts 3 residues ahead of the CDR3 end, with the missing end drawn from the germline J gene. V usage is TRBV2 and J usage is TRBJ2-7; a possible D gene is TRBD1 (6 bases). The CDR3 length is 16 residues. Trimming pared 6 bases from V and 1 base from J, leaving 19 bases between. Germline lookup yields CDR1 SNHLY and CDR2 FYNNEI. The DNA read from the CDR3 is TGTGCCAGCAGACTCGACTTACAGGGATATTCCTACGAG. It translates to CASRLDLQGYSYE. The entire CDR3 protein reads CASRLDLQGYSYEQYF.

Details on this clone: The CDR3 end falls 3 residues outside the read, so it is completed with the germline J gene. The rearrangement links TRBV6-2 or TRBV6-3 to TRBJ1-1; maybe TRBD1 (5 bases). The length of the CDR3 is 15 residues. Looked up from germline, CDR1 is MNHEY and CDR2 is SVGEGT. With 6 bases removed from V and 1 base from J, the gap between germline ends came to 15 bases. The CDR3 spells CASSRHSQENTEAFF. The part of the CDR3 DNA that was read is TGTGCCAGCAGCCGCCACTCACAGGAGAACACTGAA.

This clone was seen more than once but under ten times. The read halts 3 residues ahead of the CDR3 end, with the missing end drawn from the germline J gene. The chain links TRBV7-2 to TRBJ2-7; unclear D gene. Germline V CDR1 and CDR2: SGHTA, FQGNSA. This CDR3 spans 13 amino acids. The germline V and J ends were trimmed by 1 base and 3 bases, with 7 bases remaining between them. CDR3 protein: CASSLVRIYEQYF. Incomplete CDR3 DNA: TGTGCCAGCAGCTTAGTCAGGATCTACGAG.

This clone was detected many times. The CDR3 end is not reached by the read, which stops 3 residues before it; the germline J gene fills it in. The chain uses TRBV5-6 and TRBJ2-3, with D tentatively TRBD1 (6 bases). CDR3 length equals 15 residues. Trimming pared 3 bases from V and 2 bases from J, leaving 13 bases between. Germline V lookup: CDR1 SGHDT, CDR2 YYEEEE. The DNA read from the CDR3 is TGTGCCAGCAGCTCACAGGGACCCTTCACAGATACG. It translates to CASSSQGPFTDT. The whole CDR3 reads CASSSQGPFTDTQYF.

Turning to this clone: The CDR3 is cut off 3 residues early in the read; its end comes from the germline J gene. The chain carries TRBV7-2 and TRBJ1-1, with D unclear. Germline-derived CDR1 and CDR2 are SGHTA and FQGNSA. Trimming removed 4 bases at V and 1 base at J, with 7 bases between. The CDR3 length is 13 residues. CDR3 sequence reads: CASSSTENTEAFF. CDR3 DNA, as far as it was read: TGTGCCAGCAGCTCAACAGAGAACACTGAA.

With regard to this clone: Read data end 3 residues before the CDR3 end; the end is taken from the germline J gene. The V gene is TRBV7-6, the J gene TRBJ2-3; 9 bases align to TRBD1. Germline CDR1 SGHVS, CDR2 FNYEAQ. V dropped 5 bases and J dropped 0; count of bases not matched to a gene: 6. The CDR3 runs to 16 residues. CDR3 bases read: TGTGCCAGCAGCGAAACAGGGGGCCGTAGCACAGATACG. This translates into CASSETGGRSTDT. The full CDR3 reads CASSETGGRSTDTQYF.

Note on this clone: The read is 3 residues too short to cover the CDR3 end, so that end is filled in from the germline J gene. This sequence joins TRBV19 and TRBJ1-1, with D perhaps TRBD1 (5 bases). Germline loops: CDR1 LNHDA, CDR2 SQIVND (reference sequence). V dropped 1 base and J dropped 4 bases, with 22 bases sitting between them. The CDR3 is made up of 18 amino acids. The DNA read from the CDR3 is TGTGCCAGTAGTATAGGAAGGGGTCGGACGCCCAAAGGCACTGAA. It translates to CASSIGRGRTPKGTE. The whole CDR3 is CASSIGRGRTPKGTEAFF.

There are many counts of this clone. The CDR3 end is not reached by the read, which stops 3 residues before it; the germline J gene fills it in. The rearrangement joins TRBV5-4 to TRBJ2-3, with 7 bases that match TRBD2. Trimming took 1 base from V and 4 from J; bases not matched to a gene: 3. CDR1 SGHNT and CDR2 YYREEE come from the germline V gene (reference sequence). CDR3 length: 14 amino acids. The CDR3: CASSLRLAADTQYF. The part of the CDR3 DNA that was read is TGTGCCAGCAGCTTGCGACTAGCTGCAGATACG.

This clone was seen at least ten times. The read stops 3 residues short of the end of the CDR3; the missing end is completed from the germline J gene. The J gene is TRBJ2-3, the V gene TRBV7-8; no clear D gene. From germline, CDR1 is SGHVS and CDR2 FQNEAQ. The CDR3 spans 18 residues. The V end lost 5 bases, the J end lost 4 bases, and 25 bases lay between the germline ends. CDR3 sequence: CASSHRSTFHAGSDTQYF. CDR3 DNA, as far as it was read: TGTGCCAGCAGCCACCGTAGCACTTTTCACGCCGGATCAGATACG.

This clone appeared a few times. The observed sequence ends 3 residues before the CDR3 terminus, with the missing tail filled in from the germline J gene. The J gene is TRBJ2-7, the V gene TRBV7-8; D gene ambiguous. This CDR3 has 14 residues. The germline CDR1 and CDR2 sequences are SGHVS and FQNEAQ. Trimming stripped 1 base from V and 0 bases from J, with 7 bases between. This CDR3 is CASSLGSRSYEQYF. CDR3 bases read: TGTGCCAGCAGCTTAGGCAGTCGCTCCTACGAG.

Points on this clone: The read terminates 3 residues ahead of where the CDR3 ends, so the germline J gene completes it. The chain employs TRBV19 and TRBJ1-3; D perhaps matches TRBD1 (5 bases). Per the germline V gene, CDR1 is LNHDA and CDR2 is SQIVND (reference sequence). V lost 7 bases and J lost 0, with 28 bases in between. The CDR3 extends over 20 amino acids. The CDR3 loop is CASIGLRGAVAGTSGNTIYF. The DNA read from the CDR3 is TGTGCCAGTATAGGCTTACGCGGGGCCGTCGCGGGAACCTCTGGAAACACC.

Ten or more counts support this clone. The sequence runs out 3 residues before the end of the CDR3; the remainder is reconstructed from the germline J gene. The rearrangement uses TRBV3-1 (or the pseudogene TRBV3-2) and TRBJ2-5, with D possibly being TRBD1 or TRBD2 (5 bases each). The V gene's germline CDR1 is LGHDT and CDR2 YNNKEL (reference sequence). The length of the CDR3 is 15 residues. The V gene lost 0 bases and the J gene lost 5 bases, with 13 bases spanning the gap. The sequenced part of the CDR3 DNA is TGTGCCAGCAGCCAAGAAACAGGAGGTCGGGAGACC. This codes for CASSQETGGRET. The CDR3 in its entirety is CASSQETGGRETQYF.

Remarks on this clone: The read is 3 residues too short to cover the CDR3 end, so that end is filled in from the germline J gene. The rearrangement uses TRBV29-1 and TRBJ1-2, with D perhaps TRBD1 (5 bases). CDR3 length: 15 residues. Germline CDR1 reads SQVTM; CDR2 reads ANQGSEA. Partial CDR3 DNA: TGCAGCGTCCATCCTCAAGGGGCGGAAGGAAACGGC. Protein product: CSVHPQGAEGNG. The whole CDR3 sequence reads CSVHPQGAEGNGYTF.

Turning to this clone: The CDR3 goes on 3 residues after the read ends, and that part is filled in from the germline J gene. The chain recombines TRBV11-2 with TRBJ2-3; D gene ambiguous. V was cut by 5 bases and J by 0 bases, with 6 bases left in between. CDR1 and CDR2 (germline): SGHAT, FQNNGV. The CDR3 loop spans 13 amino acids. The CDR3: CASSPPSTDTQYF. The part of the CDR3 DNA that was read is TGTGCCAGCAGCCCCCCGAGCACAGATACG.

As concerns this clone: The read ends 3 residues before the CDR3 terminus; that terminus is restored from the germline J gene. The chain carries TRBV7-3 and TRBJ2-1; D not resolved. Germline CDR1 reads SGHTA; CDR2 reads FQGTGA. Between the trimmed V and J ends, which lost 2 bases and 0 bases, there was a span of 5 bases. The CDR3 consists of 14 residues. Partial CDR3 DNA: TGTGCCAGCAGCTTAGGCCGCTCCTACAATGAG. This codes for CASSLGRSYNE. The whole CDR3 sequence is CASSLGRSYNEQFF.

CDR3 in amino acids: CASSTGTANSPLHF. CDR3 DNA, as far as it was read: TGTGCCAGCAGCACCGGGACAGCGAATTCACCC. V gene TRBV11-3 combines with J gene TRBJ1-6, with 7 bases lining up with TRBD1. The read finishes 3 residues shy of the CDR3 end, and the germline J gene is used to complete it. V gave up 5 bases and J gave up 7 bases; unmatched junction bases: 5. Germline CDR1 and CDR2: SGHNT and YENEEA. There are 14 residues in the CDR3.

This clone was seen repeatedly, ten times or more. An end of the junction differs from the germline gene, which may be a read error. Read coverage stops 3 residues before the CDR3 terminus; the germline J gene supplies the remainder. This sequence joins TRBV5-6 and TRBJ1-1; TRBD1 might be the D (5 bases). The germline gives CDR1 SGHDT, CDR2 YYEEEE. The CDR3 covers 15 residues. The sequenced CDR3 bases are TGTGCCAGCAGCCCGGGACTTACCCTGAATACTGAA. Translating gives CASSPGLTLNTE. Given in full, the CDR3 is CASSPGLTLNTEAFF.

In regard to this clone: The read comes to an end 3 residues before the CDR3 does, leaving the germline J gene to fill in the end. The chain uses TRBV19 and TRBJ1-2; D unresolved. Trimming shortened V by 3 bases and J by 2 bases, and 13 bases separated the two germline ends. The CDR3 contains 15 residues. The germline CDR1 and CDR2 sequences are LNHDA and SQIVND (reference sequence). CDR3 DNA, as far as it was read: TGTGCCAGTAGTATGGGGTCCGGGGTAAACTATGGC. It specifies CASSMGSGVNYG. The full CDR3 protein reads CASSMGSGVNYGYTF. Complete variable domain (other parts from reference TRBV19 and TRBJ1-2): DGGITQSPKYLFRKEGQNVTLSCEQNLNHDAMYWYRQDPGQGLRLIYYSQIVNDFQKGDIAEGYSVSREKKESFPLTVTSAQKNPTAFYLCASSMGSGVNYGYTFGSGTRLTVV.